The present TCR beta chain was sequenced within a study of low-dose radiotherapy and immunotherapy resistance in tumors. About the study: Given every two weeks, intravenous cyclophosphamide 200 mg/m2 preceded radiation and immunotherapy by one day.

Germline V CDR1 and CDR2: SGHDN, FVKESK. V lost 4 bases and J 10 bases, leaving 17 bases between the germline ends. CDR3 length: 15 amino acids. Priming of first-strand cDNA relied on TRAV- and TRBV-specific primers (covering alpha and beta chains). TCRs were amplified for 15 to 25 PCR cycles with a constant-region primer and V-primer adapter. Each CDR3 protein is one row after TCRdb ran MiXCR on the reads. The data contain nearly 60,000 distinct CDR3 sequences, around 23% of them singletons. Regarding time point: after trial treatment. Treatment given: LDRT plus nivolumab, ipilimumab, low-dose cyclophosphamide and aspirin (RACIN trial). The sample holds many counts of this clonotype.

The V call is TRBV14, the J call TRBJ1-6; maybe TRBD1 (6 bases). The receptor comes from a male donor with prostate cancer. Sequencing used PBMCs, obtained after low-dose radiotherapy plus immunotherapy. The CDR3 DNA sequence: TGTGCCAGCAGCCCTCGCTGGGGGCAGAGATCACCCCTCCACTTT. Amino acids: CASSPRWGQRSPLHF.